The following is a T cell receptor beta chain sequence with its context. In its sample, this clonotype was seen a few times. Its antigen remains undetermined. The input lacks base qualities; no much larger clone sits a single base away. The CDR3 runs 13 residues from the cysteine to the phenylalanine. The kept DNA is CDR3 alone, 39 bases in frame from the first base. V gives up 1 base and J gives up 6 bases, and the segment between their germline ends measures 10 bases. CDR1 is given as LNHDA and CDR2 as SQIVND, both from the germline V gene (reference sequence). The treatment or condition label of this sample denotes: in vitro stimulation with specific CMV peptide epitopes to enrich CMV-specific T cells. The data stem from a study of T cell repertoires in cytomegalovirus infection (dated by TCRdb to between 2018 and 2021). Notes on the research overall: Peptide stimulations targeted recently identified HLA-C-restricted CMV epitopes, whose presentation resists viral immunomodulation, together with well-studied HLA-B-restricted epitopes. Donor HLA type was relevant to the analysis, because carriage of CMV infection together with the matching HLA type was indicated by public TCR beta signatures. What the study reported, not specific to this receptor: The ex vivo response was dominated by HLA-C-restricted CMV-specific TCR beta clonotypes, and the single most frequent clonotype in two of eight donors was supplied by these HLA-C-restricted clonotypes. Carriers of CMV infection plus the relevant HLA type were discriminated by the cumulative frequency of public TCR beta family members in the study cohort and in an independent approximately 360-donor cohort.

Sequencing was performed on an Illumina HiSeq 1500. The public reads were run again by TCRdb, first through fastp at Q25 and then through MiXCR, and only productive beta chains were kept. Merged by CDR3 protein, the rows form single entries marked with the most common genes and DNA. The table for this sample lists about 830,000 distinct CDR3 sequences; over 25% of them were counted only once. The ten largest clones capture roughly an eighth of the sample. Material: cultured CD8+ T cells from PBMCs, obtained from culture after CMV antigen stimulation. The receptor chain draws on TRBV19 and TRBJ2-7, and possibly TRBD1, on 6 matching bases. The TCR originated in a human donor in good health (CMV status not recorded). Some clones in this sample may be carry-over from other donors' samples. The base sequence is TGTGCCAGTAGTATAGTACAGGGAACCGAGCAGTACTTC. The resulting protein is CASSIVQGTEQYF.